One and the same sample provided the 5 T cell receptor beta chains below, sequenced in a study of Ad26.COV2.S vaccination and SARS-CoV-2 variants. Treatment reported: about 20 received Ad26.COV2.S at low or high dose, single or two shots; several received placebo; per-sample allocation not given. Sampling took place 63 days after the first vaccine or placebo injection. Profiled with immunoSEQ multiplex PCR; TCRdb holds only in-frame clones, not every one. The table shows approximately 300,000 clones, with 85% to 90% occurring only once. The sample here was peripheral blood, taken in a trial of Ad26.COV2.S vaccine versus placebo. These receptors were obtained from a person aged 18-65 years who received the Ad26.COV2.S COVID-19 vaccine or a placebo.

This chain links TRBV5-4 with TRBJ2-6, with D unresolved. The V end lost 5 bases, the J end lost 0 bases, and 15 bases lay between the germline ends. CDR1 is SGHNT, CDR2 YYREEE, per germline (reference sequence). The CDR3 is 17 residues long. DNA for the CDR3: TGTGCCAGCAGTTTGAGGAGACAACTCTCTGGGGCCAACGTCCTGACTTTC. It yields the protein CASSLRRQLSGANVLTF.

The V call is TRBV2, the J call TRBJ1-5, with 7 bases aligning to TRBD1. The germline CDR1 and CDR2 sequences are SNHLY and FYNNEI. V dropped 7 bases and J dropped 3; count of bases not matched to a gene: 3. The CDR3 loop spans 13 amino acids. The CDR3 DNA follows: TGTGCCAGCAACAGGGGCTTCAATCAGCCCCAGCATTTT. Translating it yields CASNRGFNQPQHF.

A remark on this clone: Other DNA sequences from this sample encode an identical CDR3 as well. The rearrangement joins TRBV30 to TRBJ1-3; D might be TRBD1 (6 bases). Between the trimmed V and J ends, which lost 0 bases and 1 base, there was a span of 7 bases. CDR3 length: 14 amino acids. Germline V gives CDR1 GTSNPN, CDR2 SVGIG (reference sequence). Written as DNA, the CDR3 is TGTGCCTGGAGTGTAGGGGGGTCTGGAAACACCATATATTTT. Its translation is CAWSVGGSGNTIYF. Together with reference TRBV30 and TRBJ1-3, the CDR3 gives the full variable domain: SQTIHQWPATLVQPVGSPLSLECTVEGTSNPNLYWYRQAAGRGLQLLFYSVGIGQISSEVPQNLSASRPQDRQFILSSKKLLLSDSGFYLCAWSVGGSGNTIYFGEGSWLTVV.

The chain combines TRBV28 with TRBJ1-2; the match to TRBD1 covers 8 bases. Trimming cost V 6 bases and J 8 bases; bases outside gene matches: 5. The CDR3 loop spans 12 amino acids. Germline V gene data show CDR1 as MDHEN and CDR2 as SYDVKM. CDR3 loop: CASRTGEGGYTF. The CDR3 DNA reads TGTGCCAGCAGGACAGGGGAAGGCGGCTACACCTTC.

The V and J genes are TRBV6-5 and TRBJ1-1, with D uncertain. The ends were cut back, 1 base at V and 11 bases at J, with 11 bases in the middle. Germline V gives CDR1 MNHEY, CDR2 SVGAGI. CDR3 size: 12 residues. CDR3 coding DNA: TGTGCCAGCAGTTACTTAGGGCAGTCGGCTTTCTTT. Residues: CASSYLGQSAFF.